This T cell receptor (beta chain) was recorded in a study of blood T cells in healthy people across ages. The second PCR ran roughly 7 to 11 cycles with a sample-barcoded 5' primer and J-beta primers. Sequencing yielded, for each sample, at least 3 million paired-end reads carrying CDR3. Via MiXCR, TCRdb re-called the 5' RACE reads, giving one row per CDR3 protein. The data show about 830,000 distinct CDR3 sequences, 58% seen once. The people who gave samples were healthy Caucasians from Russia, aged about 6 to 95. This clonotype appeared a few times. The V gene's germline CDR1 is SGHTA and CDR2 FQGTGA. V shed 2 bases and J shed 7 bases, with 12 bases lying between them. The CDR3 totals 15 residues.

Sample: blood. V is TRBV7-3 and J is TRBJ1-6, with D maybe TRBD1 (5 bases). This TCR derives from a man younger than 45 in good health. The CDR3 spells CASSLGQGANSPLHF. In nucleotides, the CDR3 is TGTGCCAGCAGCTTAGGGCAGGGCGCAAATTCACCCCTCCACTTT.